This TCR beta chain originates from a study of blood T cell repertoires in COVID-19. Overall study: From T cells, B-cell-depleted T cells, or PBMCs came the material, which was cDNA or gDNA.

The study assigned cohorts using participant-reported clinical history. Recovery among Cohort 3 donors was established by two negative PCRs, clearance, or symptom resolution. Sequenced by immunoSEQ multiplex PCR; TCRdb stores in-frame clones only, minus some. The repertoire has some 530,000 clones, around 85% of them found once; the top ten carry under 9.5%. For this clone: In the same sample, other DNA sequences code for this CDR3.

V lost 3 bases, J lost 2 bases, and 4 bases lay in between. Germline loops: CDR1 SNHLY, CDR2 FYNNEI. This CDR3 is built from 12 residues. The sequence derives from a woman aged 55-69 years who had recovered from COVID-19. The genes are TRBV2 and TRBJ1-1; D not resolved. Sample: PBMCs or T cells enriched from blood (not recorded which). CDR3 loop: CASSDRNTEAFF. CDR3 sequence (DNA): TGTGCCAGCAGTGACAGAAACACTGAAGCTTTCTTT.